One and the same sample provided the 4 T cell receptor beta chains below, sequenced in a study of control samples from healthy donors and cancer patients. Some clones are missing from TCRdb's copy, which holds only in-frame ones; the method was immunoSEQ multiplex PCR. The sample holds approximately 150,000 clones; 80% to 95% are singletons and the top ten take about 2.1%. The sequenced sample consisted of blood. All receptors derive from a woman aged 40-49 years in good health.

A single count supports this clone. The chain carries TRBV28 and TRBJ1-2, with TRBD1 as a possible D gene (5 bases). V lost 4 bases and J lost 6, with 21 bases in between. The CDR3 sequence is 16 residues long. Germline CDR1 reads MDHEN; CDR2 reads SYDVKM. The CDR3 reads CASSSPQDTTINGYTF. The CDR3 nucleotides are TGTGCCAGCAGTTCGCCTCAGGACACCACGATAAATGGCTACACCTTC.

This chain uses TRBV3-1 (or the pseudogene TRBV3-2) with TRBJ2-7; TRBD1 aligns across 7 bases. The CDR3 spans 15 residues. CDR1 and CDR2 (germline): LGHDT, YNNKEL (reference sequence). With V trimmed by 4 bases and J by 2 bases, 8 bases remained unmatched. DNA of the CDR3: TGTGCCAGCAGCCGCCGGGACAGTGAGACCTACGAGCAGTACTTC. Translation gives CASSRRDSETYEQYF.

The chain uses TRBV7-6 and TRBJ2-2; D might be TRBD1 (6 bases). The CDR3 runs to 16 residues. Germline CDR1 reads SGHVS; CDR2 reads FNYEAQ. V lost 1 base and J 4 bases, leaving 13 bases between the germline ends. Here the CDR3 DNA reads TGTGCCAGCAGCTTAGACAGGGAGACCATCACCGGGGAGCTGTTTTTT. Encoded protein: CASSLDRETITGELFF.

The J gene is TRBJ1-5, the V gene TRBV12-3 or TRBV12-4, with 7 positions matching TRBD1. The junction had 7 bases not matched to a gene; V was cut back by 6 bases and J by 8 bases. CDR3 length equals 13 residues. The chain's CDR3 is CASSPGQLEPQHF. CDR3 nucleotide sequence: TGTGCCAGCAGCCCGGGACAGCTGGAGCCCCAGCATTTT.